Presented here are 2 T cell receptor beta chains from one specimen sequenced in a study of OX40 agonist ivuxolimab in advanced cancers. This table comes from immunoSEQ multiplex PCR, and its TCRdb copy is limited to in-frame clones, with some not included. The repertoire holds some 80,000 clones, with 70% to 90% as singletons. The sample here was CD4+ or CD8+ T cells sorted from blood, taken in a trial of the OX40 agonist ivuxolimab. All receptors derive from an adult with an advanced solid tumor such as melanoma, head and neck, liver or kidney cancer.

This clone was detected only a few times. The chain couples TRBV7-8 to TRBJ1-5, with 7 nucleotides matching TRBD1. The CDR3 is made up of 16 amino acids. Germline V gene data show CDR1 as SGHVS and CDR2 as FQNEAQ. The junction had 4 bases not matched to a gene; V was cut back by 1 base and J by 1 base. Here the CDR3 reads CASSLGGTASNQPQHF. In DNA, the CDR3 is TGTGCCAGCAGCTTAGGGGGGACAGCGAGCAATCAGCCCCAGCATTTT.

J is TRBJ1-6 and V is TRBV7-8; 7 nucleotides line up with TRBD1. V was pared by 5 bases and J by 7 bases, with 8 bases of the junction left unmatched. The CDR3 runs to 15 residues. From germline, CDR1 is SGHVS and CDR2 FQNEAQ. CDR3 protein: CASSRTGTVNSPLHF. As DNA, the CDR3 is TGTGCCAGCAGCCGTACCGGGACAGTGAATTCACCCCTCCACTTT.